This passage covers 30 T cell receptor beta chains from one sample sequenced in a study of T cell responses to AZD1222 COVID-19 vaccine. Measured with immunoSEQ multiplex PCR; TCRdb has only the in-frame clones, and not every one. The table lists roughly 140,000 clones, approximately 93% of them singletons. The material sequenced was peripheral blood, taken after recovery from COVID-19. The receptors derive from an adult who had recovered from COVID-19.

V gene TRBV6-5 combines with J gene TRBJ1-5; D uncertain. Germline V gene sequence: CDR1 MNHEY, CDR2 SVGAGI. V was shortened by 5 bases and J by 13 bases, with 15 bases between the two germline ends. CDR3 length: 12 residues. This chain's CDR3 is CASSTVGRPQHF. The CDR3 DNA follows: TGTGCCAGCAGTACAGTGGGCCGCCCGCAGCATTTT.

V usage is TRBV7-9 and J usage is TRBJ2-2, with D unresolved. CDR1 SEHNR and CDR2 FQNEAQ come from the germline V gene (reference sequence). Deletions cut 4 bases from V and 8 bases from J, with 20 bases between. The CDR3 runs to 16 residues. This CDR3 reads CASSSRRVSLTGELFF. The CDR3 nucleotides are TGTGCCAGCAGCTCGCGCCGGGTTTCTCTCACTGGGGAGCTGTTTTTT.

This chain uses TRBV21-1 with TRBJ1-1; the listed D gene, TRBD1, was not tested against the DNA. TRBV21-1 is tagged as a pseudogene. CDR3 size: 13 residues. The CDR3 coding sequence is TGTGCCAGCAGCACCCGACAGGGGGCGGGAGCTTTCTTT. Translation: CASSTRQGAGAFF.

The V and J genes are TRBV6-1 and TRBJ2-5; 7 bases agree with TRBD2. CDR3 size: 14 residues. From germline, CDR1 is MNHNS and CDR2 SASEGT. Trimming took 3 bases from V and 7 from J; bases not matched to a gene: 8. DNA for the CDR3: TGTGCCAGCAGTGAGGGACTAACGGCCGGGACCCAGTACTTC. This encodes CASSEGLTAGTQYF.

The rearrangement links TRBV7-9 to TRBJ2-5; TRBD1 aligns across 9 bases. Per the germline V gene, CDR1 is SEHNR and CDR2 is FQNEAQ (reference sequence). The J segment lost 5 bases and the V segment lost 1 base, leaving 5 bases of the junction unmatched. The length of the CDR3 is 15 residues. The CDR3 spells CASSLGDRVPETQYF. The CDR3 DNA sequence: TGTGCCAGCAGCTTAGGGGACAGGGTTCCGGAGACCCAGTACTTC. The full variable domain, with the rest looked up from reference TRBV7-9 and TRBJ2-5, is DTGVSQNPRHKITKRGQNVTFRCDPISEHNRLYWYRQTLGQGPEFLTYFQNEAQLEKSRLLSDRFSAERPKGSFSTLEIQRTEQGDSAMYLCASSLGDRVPETQYFGPGTRLLVL.

The J gene is TRBJ2-1, the V gene TRBV24-1, with D perhaps matching TRBD2 (5 bases). Trimming cost V 5 bases and J 4 bases, with 14 bases left between them. This CDR3 region has 15 residues. Germline CDR1 and CDR2: KGHDR and SFDVKD. Here the CDR3 reads CATSALDSSYNEQFF. In nucleotides, the CDR3 is TGTGCCACCAGTGCCCTGGACTCCTCTTACAATGAGCAGTTCTTC.

V and J are TRBV27 and TRBJ2-1; either TRBD1 or TRBD2 may fit D (5 bases each). The CDR3 covers 14 residues. Trimming removed 5 bases at V and 15 bases at J, with 23 bases between. The V gene's germline CDR1 is MNHEY and CDR2 SMNVEV (reference sequence). CDR3 in DNA: TGTGCCAGCAGTCCCGAGGGACCCATCCGAAGTGTGTTCTTC. Translated: CASSPEGPIRSVFF.

Of note for this clone: Other DNA sequences in the same sample also yield this CDR3. The chain links TRBV7-9 to TRBJ1-5, with D uncertain. Trimming stripped 1 base from V and 6 bases from J, with 4 bases between. CDR1 SEHNR and CDR2 FQNEAQ come from the germline V gene (reference sequence). The CDR3 loop spans 12 amino acids. The CDR3 loop reads CASSLEGQPQHF. CDR3 in DNA: TGTGCCAGCAGCTTAGAGGGTCAGCCCCAGCATTTT.

This sequence joins TRBV6-5 and TRBJ1-6, with D tentatively TRBD1 (5 bases). The CDR3 runs to 15 residues. Germline V gives CDR1 MNHEY, CDR2 SVGAGI. Trimming pared 7 bases from V and 5 bases from J, leaving 15 bases between. The CDR3 DNA reads as TGTGCCAGCAACCAGGGTGGCCCGCATAATTCACCCCTCCACTTT. The encoded protein is CASNQGGPHNSPLHF.

The chain is built from TRBV11-1 and TRBJ2-5, with D hard to call. The CDR3 totals 16 residues. The germline CDR1 and CDR2 sequences are SGHAT and FQDESV (reference sequence). Trimming removed 1 base at V and 4 bases at J, with 16 bases between. The CDR3 loop is CASSLDRGGFGETQYF. The CDR3 bases are TGTGCCAGCAGCTTAGACAGAGGCGGCTTCGGAGAGACCCAGTACTTC.

This clone was seen once. The CDR3 reads CASIRGDLYGYTF. CDR3 sequence (DNA): TGTGCCAGCATTAGGGGGGATCTCTATGGCTACACCTTC. This chain links TRBV2 with TRBJ1-2, with a tentative D call TRBD1 (6 bases). The V gene's germline CDR1 is SNHLY and CDR2 FYNNEI. Trimming took 7 bases from V and 4 from J, leaving 13 bases between them. The CDR3 has 13 residues.

This chain links TRBV7-9 with TRBJ2-2; D ambiguous. Trimming left V 4 bases short and J 7 bases short, with 16 bases between. From germline, CDR1 is SEHNR and CDR2 FQNEAQ (reference sequence). The CDR3 covers 15 residues. Here the CDR3 DNA reads TGTGCCAGCAGCTCTGACCAGAAAGCAGGCGGGGAGCTGTTTTTT. Translation gives CASSSDQKAGGELFF. The full variable domain, completed using reference TRBV7-9 and TRBJ2-2, is DTGVSQNPRHKITKRGQNVTFRCDPISEHNRLYWYRQTLGQGPEFLTYFQNEAQLEKSRLLSDRFSAERPKGSFSTLEIQRTEQGDSAMYLCASSSDQKAGGELFFGEGSRLTVL.

This chain connects TRBV15 to TRBJ1-3; D unresolved. V was trimmed by 1 base and J by 0 bases, leaving 7 bases between them. The germline V gene has CDR1 LNHNV and CDR2 YYDKDF (reference sequence). This CDR3 comprises 15 residues. CDR3 nucleotides: TGTGCCACCAGCAGAGGCCGAAACTCTGGAAACACCATATATTTT. Its translation is CATSRGRNSGNTIYF.

V usage is TRBV2 and J usage is TRBJ2-7, with 10 bases fitting TRBD1. Germline trimming cut 6 bases from V and 2 bases from J; bases unmatched to any gene: 13. The CDR3 extends over 17 amino acids. Germline V gene lookup returns CDR1 SNHLY and CDR2 FYNNEI. CDR3 sequence: CASRRNPTGGRAYEQYF. DNA for the CDR3: TGTGCCAGCAGGCGCAACCCGACAGGGGGCAGGGCCTACGAGCAGTACTTC.

The chain recombines TRBV29-1 with TRBJ2-7, with 8 bases identical to TRBD1. There are 16 residues in the CDR3. The V and J ends lost 1 base and 0 bases, in that order; junction bases with no gene match: 8. Per the germline V gene, CDR1 is SQVTM and CDR2 is ANQGSEA. For the CDR3, the DNA is TGCAGCGTTGAAGGGGTGGACAGGGCCTCCTCCTACGAGCAGTACTTC. Its protein product is CSVEGVDRASSYEQYF.

The chain has TRBV28 and TRBJ2-7; D gene uncertain. The CDR3 totals 16 residues. The V gene lost 4 bases and the J gene lost 0 bases, with 16 bases spanning the gap. Per germline, CDR1 MDHEN and CDR2 SYDVKM. CDR3 nucleotide sequence: TGTGCCAGCAGTTCCCTCCTTTGGCGGAACTCCTACGAGCAGTACTTC. As protein: CASSSLLWRNSYEQYF.

The chain links TRBV28 to TRBJ1-3; 8 bases align to TRBD1. The length of the CDR3 is 15 residues. Germline CDR1 and CDR2: MDHEN and SYDVKM. The junction had 5 bases not matched to a gene; V was cut back by 3 bases and J by 4 bases. Written as DNA, the CDR3 is TGTGCCAGCAGTTTTCAGGGGGCAGGAGGAAACACCATATATTTT. Its translation: CASSFQGAGGNTIYF.

The chain is built from TRBV5-4 and TRBJ1-1; D is possibly TRBD1 (6 bases). CDR3 length equals 16 residues. From germline, CDR1 is SGHNT and CDR2 YYREEE (reference sequence). V lost 0 bases, J lost 4 bases, and 16 bases lay in between. CDR3 coding DNA: TGTGCCAGCAGCTTGGAGGGGGGGCAGAGGGGCACTGAAGCTTTCTTT. Protein product: CASSLEGGQRGTEAFF.

The CDR3 DNA reads TGCGCCAGCAGTGAGGACAGCCCTGTGAGGGACGAGCAGTACTTC. This codes for CASSEDSPVRDEQYF. This chain links TRBV10-1 with TRBJ2-7, with D tentatively TRBD1 or TRBD2 (5 bases each). Between the trimmed V and J ends, which lost 2 bases and 5 bases, there was a span of 16 bases. CDR1 WNHNN and CDR2 SYGVQD come from the germline V gene (reference sequence). The CDR3 extends over 15 amino acids.

The chain couples TRBV18 to TRBJ1-5; a weak D match, TRBD1 (5 bases). There are 15 residues in the CDR3. V was pared by 6 bases and J by 0 bases, with 12 bases between. Germline V gives CDR1 KGHSH, CDR2 LQKENI. CDR3 sequence: CASSPGTDSNQPQHF. The CDR3 DNA sequence: TGTGCCAGCTCCCCCGGGACGGATAGCAATCAGCCCCAGCATTTT.

A single count supports this clone. This chain's CDR3 is CASRETDGYTF. CDR3 bases: TGTGCCAGCAGAGAGACAGATGGCTACACCTTC. The chain combines TRBV6-5 with TRBJ1-2; D perhaps matches TRBD1 (5 bases). The germline gives CDR1 MNHEY, CDR2 SVGAGI. V dropped 6 bases and J dropped 6 bases, with 8 bases sitting between them. The CDR3 covers 11 residues.

The chain combines TRBV7-9 with TRBJ2-7, with TRBD1 as a possible D gene (6 bases). The germline CDR1 and CDR2 sequences are SEHNR and FQNEAQ (reference sequence). The CDR3 loop spans 13 amino acids. The V end was cut by 4 bases, the J end by 7 bases, with 14 bases between. The CDR3 loop is CASSSETGGEQYF. Here the CDR3 DNA reads TGTGCCAGCAGCTCTGAGACAGGTGGGGAGCAGTACTTC.

V gene TRBV5-1 combines with J gene TRBJ2-7; D not certain. Deletions cut 0 bases from V and 5 bases from J, with 15 bases between. Germline CDR1 is SGHRS and CDR2 is YFSETQ. The CDR3 consists of 15 residues. CDR3 protein: CASSLGLATQDEQYF. CDR3 bases: TGCGCCAGCAGCTTGGGTTTGGCAACCCAGGACGAGCAGTACTTC.

The chain couples TRBV11-3 to TRBJ2-1, with a weak D call TRBD2 (6 bases). This CDR3 spans 13 amino acids. Germline lookup yields CDR1 SGHNT and CDR2 YENEEA. The germline V and J ends were trimmed by 5 bases and 7 bases, with 12 bases remaining between them. This chain's CDR3 is CASSPTGGNEQFF. CDR3 in DNA: TGTGCCAGCAGCCCGACCGGGGGAAATGAGCAGTTCTTC.

DNA of the CDR3: TGTGCCAGCAGCTCGACCTTCACAGATACGCAGTATTTT. As protein: CASSSTFTDTQYF. This chain connects TRBV7-2 to TRBJ2-3, with D uncertain. Trimming removed 4 bases at V and 2 bases at J, with 7 bases between. This CDR3 has 13 amino acids. Germline CDR1 SGHTA, CDR2 FQGNSA. The full variable domain, completed using reference TRBV7-2 and TRBJ2-3, is GAGVSQSPSNKVTEKGKDVELRCDPISGHTALYWYRQSLGQGLEFLIYFQGNSAPDKSGLPSDRFSAERTGGSVSTLTIQRTQQEDSAVYLCASSSTFTDTQYFGPGTRLTVL.

The V gene is TRBV11-2, the J gene TRBJ1-4; weak D call: TRBD1 (5 bases). The CDR3 totals 15 residues. Trimming took 1 base from V and 8 from J, leaving 14 bases between them. Germline values: CDR1 SGHAT, CDR2 FQNNGV. CDR3 in amino acids: CASSLGGTSFEKLFF. CDR3 coding DNA: TGTGCCAGCAGCTTAGGAGGGACTAGTTTCGAAAAACTGTTTTTT.

This clone was seen once. The rearrangement uses TRBV6-1 and TRBJ1-2; D is undetermined. CDR1 and CDR2 from the germline V gene are MNHNS and SASEGT. V lost 3 bases, J lost 3 bases, and 8 bases lay in between. CDR3 length: 13 residues. CDR3 bases: TGTGCCAGCAGTGACGGCCCCTACTATGGCTACACCTTC. Translated, it gives CASSDGPYYGYTF.

The chain carries TRBV5-4 and TRBJ1-2; D possibly corresponds to TRBD1 (5 bases). Germline V gene sequence: CDR1 SGHNT, CDR2 YYREEE (reference sequence). The CDR3 runs to 14 residues. V shed 3 bases and J shed 4 bases, with 13 bases lying between them. CDR3 amino acids: CASSWVRGGYGYTF. DNA of the CDR3: TGTGCCAGCAGCTGGGTGAGGGGAGGCTATGGCTACACCTTC.

The chain employs TRBV4-1 and TRBJ2-2, with D unclear. Trimming shortened V by 2 bases and J by 10 bases, and 5 bases separated the two germline ends. This CDR3 is 11 amino acids long. Germline lookup yields CDR1 MGHRA and CDR2 YSYEKL. The DNA for the CDR3 is TGCGCCAGCAGCCAATTTGAGGAGCTGTTTTTT. Amino acids: CASSQFEELFF.

J is TRBJ1-5 and V is TRBV19; no clear D. Germline loops: CDR1 LNHDA, CDR2 SQIVND (reference sequence). V was trimmed by 6 bases and J by 6 bases, leaving 9 bases between them. This CDR3 has 12 residues. The CDR3 nucleotides are TGTGCCAGTAGCAATTGGGGTCAGCCCCAGCATTTT. Translation: CASSNWGQPQHF.